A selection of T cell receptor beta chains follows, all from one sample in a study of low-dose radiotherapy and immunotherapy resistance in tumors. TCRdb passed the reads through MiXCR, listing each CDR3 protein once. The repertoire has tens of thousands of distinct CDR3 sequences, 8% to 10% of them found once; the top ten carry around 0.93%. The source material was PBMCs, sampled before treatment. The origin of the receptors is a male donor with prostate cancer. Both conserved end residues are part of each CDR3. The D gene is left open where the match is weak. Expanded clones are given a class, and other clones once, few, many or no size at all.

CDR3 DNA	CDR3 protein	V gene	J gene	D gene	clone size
TGTGCCAGCAGCCCCCGGACGCTCACCGGGGAGCTGTTTTTT	CASSPRTLTGELFF	TRBV14	TRBJ2-2	-	many
TGTGCCAGCAGCGCCTCCGGGGCCGTGGGCGCGCAGTTCTTC	CASSASGAVGAQFF	TRBV7-9	TRBJ2-1	-	many
TGCAGTGCTAGAGATGGGACGGCAGGCCATCAGCCCCAGCATTTT	CSARDGTAGHQPQHF	TRBV20-1	TRBJ1-5	-	many
TGTGCCAGCAGCGACAGGGGGGTGCTCTATGGCTACACCTTC	CASSDRGVLYGYTF	TRBV2	TRBJ1-2	TRBD1	many
TGTGCCTGGAGTGGACAACGGGGAAACCTTTACGAGCAGTACTTC	CAWSGQRGNLYEQYF	TRBV30	TRBJ2-7	-	many
TGTGCCAGCAGTTACCGGGACAGGGCCAAGGGCTACACCTTC	CASSYRDRAKGYTF	TRBV12-3/TRBV12-4	TRBJ1-2	TRBD1	many
TGTGCCAGCAGCCCTCGAACTAGCGGGAGGGCCCTCAATGAGCAGTTCTTC	CASSPRTSGRALNEQFF	TRBV11-3	TRBJ2-1	TRBD2	many
TGTGCCAGCTCCCCAGGGGCGGAGCTGTTTTTT	CASSPGAELFF	TRBV18	TRBJ2-2	-	few
TGTGCCAGCGGCTCGCAAGGGGGACGCTACAATGAGCAGTTCTTC	CASGSQGGRYNEQFF	TRBV28	TRBJ2-1	-	many
TGTGCCAGCAGTTTAGTCCCCGGGGGGCTGGGCTACACCTTC	CASSLVPGGLGYTF	TRBV28	TRBJ1-2	-	many
TGCAGCGTTGCGGACGGGAACTACGAGCAGTACTTC	CSVADGNYEQYF	TRBV29-1	TRBJ2-7	-	many
TGCAGCGTTGGCTGGCAGGGGTACGAGCAGTACTTC	CSVGWQGYEQYF	TRBV29-1	TRBJ2-7	-	many
TGTGCCATCAGCCGGGAGGGGAACACTGAAGCTTTCTTT	CAISREGNTEAFF	TRBV10-3	TRBJ1-1	-	many
TGTGCCAGCAGCACACTTGCGCTTTACACCGGGGAGCTGTTTTTT	CASSTLALYTGELFF	TRBV7-9	TRBJ2-2	-	once
TGTGCCAGCAGCCGTCGCTCGCGGGCCAGCACAGATACGCAGTATTTT	CASSRRSRASTDTQYF	TRBV7-2	TRBJ2-3	-	many
TGTGCCAGCAGTTGGGGCCTTGGGGAGGGCCGGTCCTACAATGAGCAGTTCTTC	CASSWGLGEGRSYNEQFF	TRBV28	TRBJ2-1	TRBD2	many
TGTGCCAGCTCACCAATTGCGGGCCAAGAGACCCAGTACTTC	CASSPIAGQETQYF	TRBV18	TRBJ2-5	-	many
TGTGCCATCAGTGAGATGCAGGGGAGACAGCCCCAGCATTTT	CAISEMQGRQPQHF	TRBV10-3	TRBJ1-5	-	many
TGTGCCAGCAATAAGGGACTCCAAATCTACGAGCAGTACTTC	CASNKGLQIYEQYF	TRBV6-2/TRBV6-3	TRBJ2-7	-	many
TGTGCCAGCAGTCCCTGGGAGGGGATTTACGAGCAGTACTTC	CASSPWEGIYEQYF	TRBV28	TRBJ2-7	TRBD2	many
TGTGCCAGCAGTGCTAGCGGGGAGACCCAGTACTTC	CASSASGETQYF	TRBV2	TRBJ2-5	TRBD2	many
TGTGCCAGCAGCGGGGGGGGGACAGATACGCAGTATTTT	CASSGGGTDTQYF	TRBV28	TRBJ2-3	TRBD2	many
TGTGCCAGCAGTGGGGAGCGGGAGGACAATGAGCAGTTCTTC	CASSGEREDNEQFF	TRBV6-2/TRBV6-3	TRBJ2-1	TRBD2	many
TGCAGTGCTAGAGATCGTACGGGACAGTCATTAAACATTCAGTACTTC	CSARDRTGQSLNIQYF	TRBV20-1	TRBJ2-4	TRBD1	many
TGTGCCAGCAGGTCGAGACAGGGGAGACTCAATCAGCCCCAGCATTTT	CASRSRQGRLNQPQHF	TRBV6-2/TRBV6-3	TRBJ1-5	TRBD1	many
TGCGCCAGCAGCCAAGGGGGCTCTTCTAACTATGGCTACACCTTC	CASSQGGSSNYGYTF	TRBV4-3	TRBJ1-2	-	-
TGTGCCATCAGTGCTGCGGGCGACACCGGGGAGCTGTTTTTT	CAISAAGDTGELFF	TRBV10-3	TRBJ2-2	-	many
TGTGCCACCAGTATAGCGGGACCATACAATGAGCAGTTCTTC	CATSIAGPYNEQFF	TRBV24-1	TRBJ2-1	TRBD2	many
TGTGCCAGCAGCTTAGTTAGCGGGACCAGTTACGAGACCCAGTACTTC	CASSLVSGTSYETQYF	TRBV7-9	TRBJ2-5	TRBD2	many
TGTGCCAGCAGTCCCGCCCGGGGGGGAGAGAACACCGGGGAGCTGTTTTTT	CASSPARGGENTGELFF	TRBV28	TRBJ2-2	TRBD2	many
TGCGCCAGCAGCCAAGTGGGCAGGATGAACACTGAAGCTTTCTTT	CASSQVGRMNTEAFF	TRBV4-1	TRBJ1-1	-	many
TGTGCCAGCAGCCCCGGGACTAGCGGGACTTACAATGAGCAGTTCTTC	CASSPGTSGTYNEQFF	TRBV12-3/TRBV12-4	TRBJ2-1	TRBD2	-
TGTGCCAGCTCACCGGTTGGAGGTGGGGAGACCCAGTACTTC	CASSPVGGGETQYF	TRBV18	TRBJ2-5	-	many
TGTGCCAGCAGCCGGGACGGACAAGAGACCCAGTACTTC	CASSRDGQETQYF	TRBV6-1	TRBJ2-5	-	many
TGTGCCAGCAGTTTGGCAGGGCATTACGAGCAGTACTTC	CASSLAGHYEQYF	TRBV2	TRBJ2-7	-	many
TGTGCCAGCAGGGACAGGGTACGATCTTCCTACGAGCAGTACTTC	CASRDRVRSSYEQYF	TRBV6-5	TRBJ2-7	TRBD1	many
TGCAGGGGAATTTTTGGGGACGAGCAGTTCTTC	CRGIFGDEQFF	TRBV29-1	TRBJ2-1	-	-
TGTGCCAGCAGTTCCCCGGGACTAGCGGATAACACCGGGGAGCTGTTTTTT	CASSSPGLADNTGELFF	TRBV28	TRBJ2-2	TRBD2	-
TGCAGTGCTAGTCAGGGGACAGATACGCAGTATTTT	CSASQGTDTQYF	TRBV20-1	TRBJ2-3	-	many
TGCAGTGCTTCCAGACTATCAGGGGTCTATAATTCACCCCTCCACTTT	CSASRLSGVYNSPLHF	TRBV20-1	TRBJ1-6	-	many
TGCGCCAGCAGCCAAACCGAAGCAGGGTTCAATGAGCAGTTCTTC	CASSQTEAGFNEQFF	TRBV4-3	TRBJ2-1	-	many
TGCAGTGCCCCGGGATTTGGGGGGCGTAAAAACATTCAGTACTTC	CSAPGFGGRKNIQYF	TRBV20-1	TRBJ2-4	-	many
TGTGCCAGCAGTTACGGGGCTAGCTCCTACGAGCAGTACTTC	CASSYGASSYEQYF	TRBV6-2/TRBV6-3	TRBJ2-7	-	many
TGTGCCAGCTCCCAAGGACAGGCAACCTACGAGCAGTACTTC	CASSQGQATYEQYF	TRBV18	TRBJ2-7	TRBD1	many
TGTGCCAGTAGTGAGGGATCCTTCTCTGGGGCCAACGTCCTGACTTTC	CASSEGSFSGANVLTF	TRBV19	TRBJ2-6	-	-
TGCAGTGCCCCTTCTAGCGGGAGAGGGTCCTACGAGCAGTACTTC	CSAPSSGRGSYEQYF	TRBV20-1	TRBJ2-7	TRBD2	many